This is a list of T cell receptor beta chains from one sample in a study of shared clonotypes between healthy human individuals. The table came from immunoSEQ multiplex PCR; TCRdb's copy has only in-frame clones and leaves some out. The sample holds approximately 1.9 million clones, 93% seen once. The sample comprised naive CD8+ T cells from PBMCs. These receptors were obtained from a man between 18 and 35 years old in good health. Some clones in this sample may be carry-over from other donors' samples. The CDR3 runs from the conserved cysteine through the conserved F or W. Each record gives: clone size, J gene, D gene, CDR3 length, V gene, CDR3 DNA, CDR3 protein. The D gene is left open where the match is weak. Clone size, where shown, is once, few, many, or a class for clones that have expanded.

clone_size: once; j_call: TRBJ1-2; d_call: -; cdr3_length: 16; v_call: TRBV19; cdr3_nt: TGTGCCAGTAGTACAAGACAGGCCCGTGAAGACTATGGCTACACCTTC; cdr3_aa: CASSTRQAREDYGYTF
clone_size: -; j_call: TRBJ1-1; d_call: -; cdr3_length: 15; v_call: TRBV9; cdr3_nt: TGTGCCAGCAGCGGCGAACCCGTCGGGTACACTGAAGCTTTCTTT; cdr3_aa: CASSGEPVGYTEAFF
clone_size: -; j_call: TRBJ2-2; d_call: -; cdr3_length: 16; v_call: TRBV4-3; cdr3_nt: TGCGCCAGCAGCCAAGGTCTCAGGAGCGATACCGGGGAGCTGTTTTTT; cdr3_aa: CASSQGLRSDTGELFF
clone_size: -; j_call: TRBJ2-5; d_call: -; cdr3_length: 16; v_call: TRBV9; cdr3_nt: TGTGCCAGCAGCGTAGGAGGAGGACGTAAACAAGAGACCCAGTACTTC; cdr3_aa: CASSVGGGRKQETQYF
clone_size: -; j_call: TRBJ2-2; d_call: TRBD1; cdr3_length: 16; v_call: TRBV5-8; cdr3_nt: TGTGCCAGCAGCTTGGGACAGGGTTTGCTCACCGGGGAGCTGTTTTTT; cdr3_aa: CASSLGQGLLTGELFF
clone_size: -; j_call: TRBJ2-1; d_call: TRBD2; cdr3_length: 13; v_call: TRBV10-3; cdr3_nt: TGTGCCATCAGTGCTCGGGAGGACAATGAGCAGTTCTTC; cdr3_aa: CAISAREDNEQFF
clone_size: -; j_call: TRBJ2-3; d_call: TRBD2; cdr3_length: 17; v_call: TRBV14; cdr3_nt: TGTGCCAGCAGCCAAGATAATCTAGCGGGAGCGGGAGATACGCAGTATTTT; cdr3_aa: CASSQDNLAGAGDTQYF
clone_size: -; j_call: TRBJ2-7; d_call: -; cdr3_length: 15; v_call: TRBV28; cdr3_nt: TGTGCCAGCAGCTGGGGCAGCGGATTTACCTACGAGCAGTACTTC; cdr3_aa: CASSWGSGFTYEQYF
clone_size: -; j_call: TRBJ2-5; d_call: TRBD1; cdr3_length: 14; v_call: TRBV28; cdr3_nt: TGTGCCAGCAGTGTGACAGGGGGCGAAGAGACCCAGTACTTC; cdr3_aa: CASSVTGGEETQYF
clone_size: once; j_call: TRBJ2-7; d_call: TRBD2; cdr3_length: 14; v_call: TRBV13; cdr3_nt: TGTGCCAGCAGGTCCGGGACTAGCGGGGCCTTATGGGACTTC; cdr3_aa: CASRSGTSGALWDF
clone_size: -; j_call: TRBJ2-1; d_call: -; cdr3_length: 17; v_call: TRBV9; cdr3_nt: TGTGCCAGCAGCGCCCCTCGGGAGACTAGACCCACCAATGAGCAGTTCTTC; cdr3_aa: CASSAPRETRPTNEQFF
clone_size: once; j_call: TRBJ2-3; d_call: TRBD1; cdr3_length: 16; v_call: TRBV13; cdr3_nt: TGTGCCAGCAGCCCAGCAGGGACAGGTGGCACAGATACGCAGTATTTT; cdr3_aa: CASSPAGTGGTDTQYF
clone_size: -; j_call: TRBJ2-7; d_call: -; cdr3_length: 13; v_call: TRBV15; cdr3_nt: TGTGCCACCAGCAGGGAAACTAACTACGAGCAGTACTTC; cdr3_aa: CATSRETNYEQYF
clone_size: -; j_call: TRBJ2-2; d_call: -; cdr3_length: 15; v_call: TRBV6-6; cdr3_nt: TGTGCCAGCCGAGAACCTACTAGGCACACCGGGGAGCTGTTTTTT; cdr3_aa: CASREPTRHTGELFF
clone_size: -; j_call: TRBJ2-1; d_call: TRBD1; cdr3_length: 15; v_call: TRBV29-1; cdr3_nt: TGCAGCGTCGAGGGACACAGGGGGCAGTACAATGAGCAGTTCTTC; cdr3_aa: CSVEGHRGQYNEQFF
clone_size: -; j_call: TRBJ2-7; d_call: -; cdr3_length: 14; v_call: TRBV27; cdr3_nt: TGTGCCAGCAGCCCGGGCCGAATCCCAAACGAGCAGTACTTC; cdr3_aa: CASSPGRIPNEQYF
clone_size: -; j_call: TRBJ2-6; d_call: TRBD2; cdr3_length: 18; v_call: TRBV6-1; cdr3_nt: TGTGCCAGCAGTGAAAGGGGCCTACTAGCGGGCTCGGGAAACGTCCTGACTTTC; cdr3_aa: CASSERGLLAGSGNVLTF
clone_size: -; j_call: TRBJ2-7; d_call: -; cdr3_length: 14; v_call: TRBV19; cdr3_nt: TGTGCCAGTAGTGCCACCCTCCTTTACTACGAGCAGTACTTC; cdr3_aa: CASSATLLYYEQYF
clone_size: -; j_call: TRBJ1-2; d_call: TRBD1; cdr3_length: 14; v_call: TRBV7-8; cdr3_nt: TGTGCCAGCAGCCCGGAAACAGGGGGTGAAGGCTACACCTTC; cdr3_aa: CASSPETGGEGYTF
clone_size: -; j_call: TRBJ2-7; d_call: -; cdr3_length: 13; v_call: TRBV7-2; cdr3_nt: TGTGCCAGCAGCTTCGGGGACTCCTACGAGCAGTACTTC; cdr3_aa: CASSFGDSYEQYF
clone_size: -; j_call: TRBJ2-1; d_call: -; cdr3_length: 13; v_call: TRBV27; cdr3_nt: TGTGCCAGCAGTCGCGCAGTATACAATGAGCAGTTCTTC; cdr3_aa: CASSRAVYNEQFF
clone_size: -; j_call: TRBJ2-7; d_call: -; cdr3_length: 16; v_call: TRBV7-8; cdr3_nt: TGTGCCAGCAGCTATAAAAAACTGGGACCCACCTACGAGCAGTACTTC; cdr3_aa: CASSYKKLGPTYEQYF
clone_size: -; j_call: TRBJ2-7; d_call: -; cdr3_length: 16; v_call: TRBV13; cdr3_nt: TGTGCCAGCTGGGCAAGTCGGACAGAAACCTCCTACGAGCAGTACTTC; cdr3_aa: CASWASRTETSYEQYF
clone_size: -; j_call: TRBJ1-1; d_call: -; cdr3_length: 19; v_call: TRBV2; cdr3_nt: TGTGCCAGCAGAGCAACCCGGCTCTTATCGCAACAGCTGGGGACTGAAGCTTTCTTT; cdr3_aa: CASRATRLLSQQLGTEAFF
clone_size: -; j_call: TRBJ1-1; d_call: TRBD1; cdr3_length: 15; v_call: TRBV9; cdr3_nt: TGTGCCAGCAGCCCATCGACAGGGTTGAACACTGAAGCTTTCTTT; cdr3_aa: CASSPSTGLNTEAFF
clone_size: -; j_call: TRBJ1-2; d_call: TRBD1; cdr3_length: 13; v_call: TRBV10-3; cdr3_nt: TGTGCCATCAGTGAGGCCAGGGGGGATGGCTACACCTTC; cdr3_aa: CAISEARGDGYTF
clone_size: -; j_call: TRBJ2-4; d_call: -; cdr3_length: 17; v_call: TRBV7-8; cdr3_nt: TGTGCCAGCAGCTTAGACGGTCGGGGTCAGACCAAAAACATTCAGTACTTC; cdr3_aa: CASSLDGRGQTKNIQYF
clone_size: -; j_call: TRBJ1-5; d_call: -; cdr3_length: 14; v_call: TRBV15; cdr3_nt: TGTGCCACCACGGGCCGAGGGTTCAATCAGCCCCAGCATTTT; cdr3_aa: CATTGRGFNQPQHF
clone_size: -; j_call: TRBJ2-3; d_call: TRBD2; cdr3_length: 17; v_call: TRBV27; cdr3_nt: TGTGCCAGCAGTATTAGCGGGAGGGCCAGGAGCACAGATACGCAGTATTTT; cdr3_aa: CASSISGRARSTDTQYF
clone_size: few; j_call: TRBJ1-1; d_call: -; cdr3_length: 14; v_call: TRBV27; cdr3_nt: TGTGCCAGCAGTTTACTCTTGGGGGAGACTGAAGCTTTCTTT; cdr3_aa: CASSLLLGETEAFF
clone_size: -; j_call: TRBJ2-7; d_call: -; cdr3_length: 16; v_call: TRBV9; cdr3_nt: TGTGCCAGCAGCGTAGGGTCGAGGGCTACTACCTACGAGCAGTACTTC; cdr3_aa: CASSVGSRATTYEQYF
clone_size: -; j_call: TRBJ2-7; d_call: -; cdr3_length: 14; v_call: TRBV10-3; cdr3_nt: TGTGCCATCAGTGCTGCGGGAACCTCCTACGAGCAGTACTTC; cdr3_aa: CAISAAGTSYEQYF
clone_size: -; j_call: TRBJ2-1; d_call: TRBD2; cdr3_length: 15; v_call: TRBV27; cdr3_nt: TGTGCCAGCAGTTCAACTAGCGGGACTGCTTATGAGCAGTTCTTC; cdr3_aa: CASSSTSGTAYEQFF
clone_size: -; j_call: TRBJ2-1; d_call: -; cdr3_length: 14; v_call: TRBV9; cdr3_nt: TGTGCCAGCAGCGTAGGGGTTAGCAGCAATGAGCAGTTCTTC; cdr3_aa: CASSVGVSSNEQFF
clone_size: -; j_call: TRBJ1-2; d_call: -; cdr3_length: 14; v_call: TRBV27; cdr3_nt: TGTGCCAGCAGCTTCACGGGGGGAGCCTATGGCTACACCTTC; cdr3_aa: CASSFTGGAYGYTF
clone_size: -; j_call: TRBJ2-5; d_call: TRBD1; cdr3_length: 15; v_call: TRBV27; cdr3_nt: TGTGCCAGCAGTCTGGGACAGGGGTCGCGGGAGACCCAGTACTTC; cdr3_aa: CASSLGQGSRETQYF
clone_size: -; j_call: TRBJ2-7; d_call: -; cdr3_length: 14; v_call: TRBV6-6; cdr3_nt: TGTGCCAGCAGTTACTCGGAAGGGTCGCACGAGCAGTACTTC; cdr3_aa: CASSYSEGSHEQYF
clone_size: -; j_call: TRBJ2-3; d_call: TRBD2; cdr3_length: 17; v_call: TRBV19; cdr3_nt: TGTGCCAGTAGTATTTATGGCGGCGGGAGGGCCGGGGATACGCAGTATTTT; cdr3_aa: CASSIYGGGRAGDTQYF
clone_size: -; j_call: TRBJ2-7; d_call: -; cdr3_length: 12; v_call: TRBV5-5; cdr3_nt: TGTGCCAGCAGCAGGGGAGACTACGAGCAGTACTTC; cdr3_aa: CASSRGDYEQYF
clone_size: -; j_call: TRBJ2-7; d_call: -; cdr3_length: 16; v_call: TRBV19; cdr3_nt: TGTGCCAGTAGTATAGGTTTCGGGGGACCTCGATACGAGCAGTACTTC; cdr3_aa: CASSIGFGGPRYEQYF
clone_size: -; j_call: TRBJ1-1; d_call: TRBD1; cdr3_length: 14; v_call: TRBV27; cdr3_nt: TGTGCCAGCAGTGGACAGGGCATCGACACTGAAGCTTTCTTT; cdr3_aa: CASSGQGIDTEAFF
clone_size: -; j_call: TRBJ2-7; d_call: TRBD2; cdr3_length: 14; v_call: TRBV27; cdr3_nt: TGTGCCAGCAGTGTACTAGCGGCGCACTACGAGCAGTACTTC; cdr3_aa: CASSVLAAHYEQYF
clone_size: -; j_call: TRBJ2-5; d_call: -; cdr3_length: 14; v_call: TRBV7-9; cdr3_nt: TGTGCCAGCCGCTACGGAGAAAACCAAGAGACCCAGTACTTC; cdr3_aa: CASRYGENQETQYF
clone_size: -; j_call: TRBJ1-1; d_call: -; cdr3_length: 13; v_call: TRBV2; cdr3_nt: TGTGCCACCTGGGGAGTGGGGAACACTGAAGCTTTCTTT; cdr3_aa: CATWGVGNTEAFF
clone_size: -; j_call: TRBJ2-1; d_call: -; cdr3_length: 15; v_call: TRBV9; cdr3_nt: TGTGCCAGCAGCGTAGACAGAAGTCCCTACAATGAGCAGTTCTTC; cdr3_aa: CASSVDRSPYNEQFF
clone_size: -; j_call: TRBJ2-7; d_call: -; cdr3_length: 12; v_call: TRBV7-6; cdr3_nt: TGTGCCAGCAGCTTAGCAGTGGACGAGCAGTACTTC; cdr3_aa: CASSLAVDEQYF
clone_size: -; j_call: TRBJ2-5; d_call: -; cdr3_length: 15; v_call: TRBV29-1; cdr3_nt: TGCAGCGCCCGGACCCCCAGGGTCCCCCAAGAGACCCAGTACTTC; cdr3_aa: CSARTPRVPQETQYF
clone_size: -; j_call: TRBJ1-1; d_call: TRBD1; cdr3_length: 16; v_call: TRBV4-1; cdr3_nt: TGCGCCAGCAGCCAAACGCGGGACAGGGCGAACACTGAAGCTTTCTTT; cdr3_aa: CASSQTRDRANTEAFF
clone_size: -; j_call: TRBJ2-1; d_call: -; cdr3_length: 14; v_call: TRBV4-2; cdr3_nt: TGTGCCAGCAGCCCACGACAGAGGGTGGGCGAGCAGTTCTTC; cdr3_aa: CASSPRQRVGEQFF
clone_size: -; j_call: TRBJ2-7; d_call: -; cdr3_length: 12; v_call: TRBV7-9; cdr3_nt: TGTGCCAGCAGCCCGAGGGTCTACGAGCAGTACTTC; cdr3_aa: CASSPRVYEQYF
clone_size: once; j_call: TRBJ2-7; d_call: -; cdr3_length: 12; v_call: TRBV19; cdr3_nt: TGTGCCAGTAGTCAAAGGGGTTACGAGCAGTACTTC; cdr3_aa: CASSQRGYEQYF